This TCR beta chain derives from a study of blood T cell repertoires in COVID-19. At the level of the study: The analysed material was cDNA or gDNA that came from T cells, B-cell-depleted T cells, or PBMCs.

The study assigned cohorts using participant-reported clinical history. Participants in the exposed group had met a COVID-19 case in the 2 weeks before joining the study. Per the germline V gene, CDR1 is SGHRS and CDR2 is YFSETQ. The CDR3 runs to 14 residues. V was pared by 5 bases and J by 0 bases, with 8 bases between. Original methodology: For nucleated cells, counts were estimated from reference gene primer amplification. Clones were sequenced by immunoSEQ multiplex PCR, and TCRdb holds only the in-frame ones, with some missing. V and J calls and clone size are copied from that table; D and trimming were computed from the DNA. This repertoire shows 430,000 or so clones, over 75% found once; its top ten account for 1.4% to 1.5%.

Sequencing was done on a sample of PBMCs or T cells enriched from blood (not recorded which). The chain combines TRBV5-1 with TRBJ1-4; D not certain. This TCR was recovered from a woman aged 18-29 years who had been exposed to COVID-19. The CDR3 protein is CASSSLSTNEKLFF. The CDR3 DNA follows: TGCGCCAGCAGTTCCCTTTCAACTAATGAAAAACTGTTTTTT.